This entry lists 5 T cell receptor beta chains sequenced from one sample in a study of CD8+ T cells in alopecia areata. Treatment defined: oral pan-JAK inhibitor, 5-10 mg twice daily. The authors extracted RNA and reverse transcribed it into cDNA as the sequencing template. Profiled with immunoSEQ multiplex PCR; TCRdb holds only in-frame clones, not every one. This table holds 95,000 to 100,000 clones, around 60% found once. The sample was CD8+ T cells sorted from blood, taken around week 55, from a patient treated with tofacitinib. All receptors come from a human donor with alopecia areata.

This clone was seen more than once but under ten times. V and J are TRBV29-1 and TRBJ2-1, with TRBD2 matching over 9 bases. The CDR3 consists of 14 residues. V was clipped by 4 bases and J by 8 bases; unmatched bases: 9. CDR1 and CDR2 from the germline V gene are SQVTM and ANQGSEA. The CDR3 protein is CSVVLSGGSYEQFF. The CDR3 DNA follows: TGCAGCGTTGTTCTTAGCGGGGGTTCATATGAGCAGTTCTTC.

The CDR3 DNA follows: TGTGCCTGGAGTGTACTTGCAGGTGGGTACACTGAAGCTTTCTTT. Its translation: CAWSVLAGGYTEAFF. This chain connects TRBV30 to TRBJ1-1; D is unclear. From germline, CDR1 is GTSNPN and CDR2 SVGIG (reference sequence). With 0 bases removed from V and 3 bases from J, the gap between germline ends came to 14 bases. The CDR3 sequence is 15 residues long.

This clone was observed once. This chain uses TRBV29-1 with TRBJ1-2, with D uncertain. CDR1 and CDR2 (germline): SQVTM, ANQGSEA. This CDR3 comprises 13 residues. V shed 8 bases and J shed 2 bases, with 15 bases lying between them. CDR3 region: CSPFPSRNYGYTF. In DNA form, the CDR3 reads TGCAGCCCCTTCCCTTCACGGAACTATGGCTACACCTTC.

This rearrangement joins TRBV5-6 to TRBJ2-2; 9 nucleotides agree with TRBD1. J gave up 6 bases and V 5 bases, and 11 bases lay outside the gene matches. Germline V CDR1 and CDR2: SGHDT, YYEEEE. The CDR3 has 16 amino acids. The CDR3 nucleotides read TGTGCCAGCAGGCGTTTACAGGGGGCCAAGGCCGGGGAGCTGTTTTTT. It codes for CASRRLQGAKAGELFF.

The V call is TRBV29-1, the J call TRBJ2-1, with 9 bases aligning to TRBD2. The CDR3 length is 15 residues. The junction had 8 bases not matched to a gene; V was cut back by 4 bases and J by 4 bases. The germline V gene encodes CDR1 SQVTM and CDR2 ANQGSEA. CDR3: CSVVLTSGLYNEQFF. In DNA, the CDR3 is TGCAGCGTTGTACTTACTAGCGGGCTTTACAATGAGCAGTTCTTC.